The present T cell receptor (beta chain) was sequenced within a study of blood T cells in healthy people across ages. This CDR3 has 14 amino acids. The V gene's germline CDR1 is MDHEN and CDR2 SYDVKM. It was with a sample-barcoded 5' primer and a J-beta primer mix that a second PCR of roughly 7 to 12 cycles was run. TCRdb reprocessed the 5' RACE reads with MiXCR, giving one entry per CDR3 protein. The sample has more than 500,000 distinct CDR3 sequences, about 26% seen once. Input material: blood. The rearrangement uses TRBV28 and TRBJ2-5; the D is unclear. The end of the DNA is better explained by TRBJ2-7, so the J call may be wrong. This sequence was found in a woman between 65 and 79 years old in good health. In DNA form, the CDR3 reads TGTGCCAGCAGTTTTAGCACGGTCGCCTACGAGCAGTACTTC. This codes for CASSFSTVAYEQYF.